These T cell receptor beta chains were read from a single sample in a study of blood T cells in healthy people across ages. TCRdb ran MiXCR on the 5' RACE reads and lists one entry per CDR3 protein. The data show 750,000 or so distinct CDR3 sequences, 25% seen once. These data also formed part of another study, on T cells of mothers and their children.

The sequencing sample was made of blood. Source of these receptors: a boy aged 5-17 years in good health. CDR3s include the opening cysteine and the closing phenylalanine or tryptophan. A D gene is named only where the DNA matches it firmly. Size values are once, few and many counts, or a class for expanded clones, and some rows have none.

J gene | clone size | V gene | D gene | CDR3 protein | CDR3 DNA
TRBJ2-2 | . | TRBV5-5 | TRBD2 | CASSSGLAGGSGELFF | TGTGCCAGCAGCTCGGGGCTAGCGGGGGGATCCGGGGAGCTGTTTTTT
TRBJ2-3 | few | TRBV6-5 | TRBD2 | CASALAGTQYF | TGTGCCAGCGCTTTAGCGGGTACGCAGTATTTT
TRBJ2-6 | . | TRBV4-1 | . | CASSQDPSDGANVLTF | TGCGCCAGCAGCCAAGATCCGTCGGACGGGGCCAACGTCCTGACTTTC
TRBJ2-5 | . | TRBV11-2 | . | CASSLDGAEETQYF | TGTGCCAGCAGCTTAGATGGGGCAGAAGAGACCCAGTACTTC
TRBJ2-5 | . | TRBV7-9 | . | CASSGGQGEFF | TGTGCCAGCAGCGGAGGGCAGGGGGAGTTCTTC
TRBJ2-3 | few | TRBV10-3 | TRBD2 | CAISDPTGGSDTDTQYF | TGTGCCATCAGTGACCCGACGGGCGGGAGTGACACAGATACGCAGTATTTT
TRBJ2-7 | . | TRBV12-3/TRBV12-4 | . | CASSLSHRPEQYF | TGTGCCAGCAGTTTGTCCCACCGCCCCGAGCAGTACTTC
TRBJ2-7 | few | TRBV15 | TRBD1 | CATSNDRGLSYEQYF | TGTGCCACCAGCAACGACAGGGGGTTATCCTACGAGCAGTACTTC
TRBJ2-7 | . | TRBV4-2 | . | CASSQEGVGLADTYEQYF | TGTGCCAGCAGCCAAGAAGGGGTCGGGCTAGCTGATACCTACGAGCAGTACTTC
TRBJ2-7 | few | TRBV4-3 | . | CASSQDRGVRYEQYF | TGCGCCAGCAGCCAAGATCGCGGAGTCCGCTACGAGCAGTACTTC
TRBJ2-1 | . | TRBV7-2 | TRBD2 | CASSPGGGGYNEQFF | TGTGCCAGCAGCCCCGGTGGCGGGGGGTACAATGAGCAGTTCTTC
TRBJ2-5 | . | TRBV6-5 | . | CASSYSPAQGGQETQYF | TGTGCCAGCAGTTACTCCCCCGCGCAGGGCGGTCAAGAGACCCAGTACTTC
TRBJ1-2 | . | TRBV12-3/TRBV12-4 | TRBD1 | CASSPTGEGYTF | TGTGCCAGCAGCCCGACAGGGGAAGGCTACACCTTC
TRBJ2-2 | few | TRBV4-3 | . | CASSRDLTGELFF | TGCGCCAGCAGCCGAGACCTCACCGGGGAGCTGTTTTTT
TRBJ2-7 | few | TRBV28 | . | CASTETGDNSEQYF | TGTGCCAGCACCGAGACAGGCGATAATTCCGAGCAGTACTTC
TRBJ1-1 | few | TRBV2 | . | CASRVDLGAIVNTEAFF | TGTGCCAGCAGGGTAGACCTAGGGGCAATCGTGAACACTGAAGCTTTCTTT
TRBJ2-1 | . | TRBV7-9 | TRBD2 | CASSPPGLVYNEQFF | TGTGCCAGCAGCCCACCGGGACTAGTATACAATGAGCAGTTCTTC
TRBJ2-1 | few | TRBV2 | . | CASGVGVHNEQFF | TGTGCCAGCGGAGTAGGGGTCCACAATGAGCAGTTCTTC
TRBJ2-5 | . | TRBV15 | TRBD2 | CATSRAPTSGGAEETQYF | TGTGCCACCAGCAGAGCTCCGACTAGCGGGGGCGCCGAGGAGACCCAGTACTTC
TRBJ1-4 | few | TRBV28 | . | CASSFFEGENEKLFF | TGTGCCAGCAGTTTTTTTGAGGGGGAGAATGAAAAACTGTTTTTT
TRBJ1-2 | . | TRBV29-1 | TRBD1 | CSVTGTGVRGYTF | TGCAGCGTGACCGGGACAGGGGTTAGGGGCTACACCTTC
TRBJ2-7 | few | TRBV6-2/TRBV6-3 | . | CASSPAAGYEQYF | TGTGCCAGCAGTCCGGCTGCCGGGTACGAGCAGTACTTC
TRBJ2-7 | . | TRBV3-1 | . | CASSQTQSSYEQYF | TGTGCCAGCAGCCAGACGCAGAGCTCCTACGAGCAGTACTTC
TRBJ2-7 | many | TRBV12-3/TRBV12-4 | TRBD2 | CASTPAGGLSEQYF | TGTGCCAGCACACCAGCGGGAGGGCTCTCCGAGCAGTACTTC
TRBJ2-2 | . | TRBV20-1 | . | CSARDLAGELFF | TGCAGTGCTAGAGATTTAGCCGGGGAGCTGTTTTTT
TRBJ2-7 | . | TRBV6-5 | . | CASSYSRFSYEQYF | TGTGCCAGCAGTTACTCGAGGTTCTCCTACGAGCAGTACTTC
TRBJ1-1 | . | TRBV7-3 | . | CASSLSGKGTEAFF | TGTGCCAGCAGCTTAAGTGGTAAGGGCACTGAAGCTTTCTTT
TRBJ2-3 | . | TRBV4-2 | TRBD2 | CASSHTGLAGVTDTQYF | TGTGCCAGCAGCCATACCGGACTAGCGGGAGTAACAGATACGCAGTATTTT
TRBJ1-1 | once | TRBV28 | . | CASSSDALTDMNTEAFF | TGTGCCAGCAGTTCCGATGCACTGACAGACATGAACACTGAAGCTTTCTTT
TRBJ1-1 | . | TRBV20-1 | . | CSARLKSAEAFF | TGCAGTGCTAGACTAAAATCGGCTGAAGCTTTCTTT